This entry features one TCR beta chain sequence. The data are from a study of blood T cell repertoires in COVID-19. Study overall: Whether acute or convalescent, the COVID-19 samples came from the United States, Italy and Spain.

Generated by immunoSEQ multiplex PCR, the TCRdb table keeps only in-frame clones and is missing some. The sample carries about 210,000 clones, about nine tenths recorded once. Germline CDR1 and CDR2: MNHEY and SVGAGI. J was trimmed by 6 bases and V by 7 bases; bases with no gene match: 7. The CDR3 runs 13 residues. The rearrangement joins TRBV6-5 to TRBJ2-5; 8 nucleotides align to TRBD2. This TCR was recovered from a man between 65 and 85 years old with acute or convalescent COVID-19. The specimen was peripheral blood. Here the CDR3 reads CASTGGRFKTQYF. CDR3 sequence (DNA): TGTGCCAGCACCGGCGGGAGGTTTAAGACCCAGTACTTC.